The rows below give T cell receptor beta chains drawn from one sample of a study of STAT3 mutations in large granular lymphocyte leukemia. Method: immunoSEQ multiplex PCR; TCRdb's copy keeps in-frame clones and lacks some. Found here are about 42,000 clones, about 81% of them singletons; the top ten hold around 0.44%. The source material was PBMCs. The receptors shown here come from a human donor with T large granular lymphocyte leukemia. Some clones in this sample may be carry-over from other donors' samples. CDR3s include the opening cysteine and the closing phenylalanine or tryptophan.

CDR3 protein: CASSSPTGSRYF
J gene: TRBJ2-5
V gene: TRBV5-4

CDR3 protein: CASSLGGGYEQYF
J gene: TRBJ2-7
V gene: TRBV5-6

CDR3 protein: CASSYDGYSSYEQYF
J gene: TRBJ2-7
V gene: TRBV6-5

CDR3 protein: CASSLSGAPGTGELFF
J gene: TRBJ2-2
V gene: TRBV5-1

CDR3 protein: CASSFTGLETNEKLFF
J gene: TRBJ1-4
V gene: TRBV5-1

CDR3 protein: CASTTTRGYTF
J gene: TRBJ1-2
V gene: TRBV28

CDR3 protein: CASSLALGTGKLNTGELFF
J gene: TRBJ2-2
V gene: TRBV7-8

CDR3 protein: CASSHPQGRENTEAFF
J gene: TRBJ1-1
V gene: TRBV14

CDR3 protein: CASSPRLAGYADTQYF
J gene: TRBJ2-3
V gene: TRBV5-6

CDR3 protein: CASSFAGGPRTDTQYF
J gene: TRBJ2-3
V gene: TRBV5-4

CDR3 protein: CAISSSGIGDQPQHF
J gene: TRBJ1-5
V gene: TRBV10-3

CDR3 protein: CASSLAGGKSYEQYF
J gene: TRBJ2-7
V gene: TRBV28

CDR3 protein: CASSLELTGANVLTF
J gene: TRBJ2-6
V gene: TRBV18

CDR3 protein: CASSSPSGRSYEQYF
J gene: TRBJ2-7
V gene: TRBV7-9

CDR3 protein: CASSLGGATNEKLFF
J gene: TRBJ1-4
V gene: TRBV28

CDR3 protein: CSVEGDRAYGYTF
J gene: TRBJ1-2
V gene: TRBV29-1